Listed here are 13 T cell receptor beta chains from one sample, sequenced in a study of cytomegalovirus exposure and HLA in healthy donors. PCR was performed using 60 Vbeta and 13 Jbeta primers. Clones were read by immunoSEQ multiplex PCR, and TCRdb kept only the in-frame ones, dropping some. This table holds about 180,000 clones, under 80% found once. Sequencing was performed on PBMCs. Receptors were obtained from a human donor in good health.

V is TRBV19 and J is TRBJ1-1; 8 bases align to TRBD1. Germline CDR1 reads LNHDA; CDR2 reads SQIVND (reference sequence). The V segment lost 4 bases and the J segment 0 bases; nucleotides outside the gene matches: 13. This CDR3 has 18 residues. This chain's CDR3 is CASSRFRGRQGMNTEAFF. CDR3 nucleotide sequence: TGTGCCAGTAGTAGATTTCGTGGGCGACAGGGGATGAACACTGAAGCTTTCTTT.

This chain uses TRBV20-1 with TRBJ1-1; maybe TRBD1 (5 bases). The CDR3 is made up of 11 amino acids. The germline gives CDR1 DFQATT, CDR2 SNEGSKA (reference sequence). The germline V and J ends were trimmed by 3 bases and 11 bases, with 13 bases remaining between them. The CDR3 nucleotides are TGCAGTGCTAGTGCGGGACTATGGGCTTTCTTT. As protein: CSASAGLWAFF.

The chain combines TRBV2 with TRBJ1-6; 7 bases agree with TRBD1. The CDR3 totals 17 residues. Per the germline V gene, CDR1 is SNHLY and CDR2 is FYNNEI. Losses at the gene ends were 10 bases for V and 5 bases for J; bases not matched to a gene: 17. The CDR3 DNA reads TGTGCCACCCGGGACAGTACGGGGCTAGTGCATAATTCACCCCTCCACTTT. Residues: CATRDSTGLVHNSPLHF.

This clone was seen more than once but under ten times. The CDR3 protein is CAGTSGETQYF. As DNA, the CDR3 is TGTGCCGGGACTAGCGGTGAGACCCAGTACTTC. The chain recombines TRBV2 with TRBJ2-5, with TRBD2 matching over 11 bases. V gave up 11 bases and J gave up 5 bases; unmatched junction bases: 1. The germline CDR1 and CDR2 sequences are SNHLY and FYNNEI. The CDR3 runs to 11 residues.

This clone was seen only a few times. CDR3 sequence reads: CASSGQGNNQPQHF. CDR3 nucleotide sequence: TGTGCCAGCAGTGGACAGGGGAACAATCAGCCCCAGCATTTT. The V and J genes are TRBV6-5 and TRBJ1-5; 9 nucleotides match TRBD1. This CDR3 contains 14 residues. The V gene's germline CDR1 is MNHEY and CDR2 SVGAGI. The J segment lost 3 bases and the V segment lost 5 bases, leaving 2 bases of the junction unmatched.

This sequence joins TRBV7-8 and TRBJ2-1; D possibly corresponds to TRBD2 (5 bases). CDR1 and CDR2 from the germline V gene are SGHVS and FQNEAQ. Trimming shortened V by 1 base and J by 3 bases, and 16 bases separated the two germline ends. The CDR3 runs to 17 residues. The CDR3 sequence: CASSLGPGIANYNEQFF. The DNA of the CDR3 is TGTGCCAGCAGCTTAGGGCCAGGAATAGCGAACTACAATGAGCAGTTCTTC.

This chain connects TRBV19 to TRBJ2-3, with 10 bases that match TRBD2. CDR1 and CDR2 from the germline V gene are LNHDA and SQIVND (reference sequence). This CDR3 has 16 residues. Unmatched junction bases numbered 5, after V lost 1 base and J lost 4 bases. The CDR3 here is CASSIAASGGPDTQYF. CDR3 coding DNA: TGTGCCAGTAGTATAGCGGCTAGCGGGGGCCCAGATACGCAGTATTTT.

The chain combines TRBV4-3 with TRBJ1-2; D unclear. CDR3 length: 14 amino acids. V gave up 1 base and J gave up 4 bases, with 10 bases separating them. Germline values: CDR1 LGHNA, CDR2 YSLEER. The CDR3 nucleotides read TGCGCCAGCAGCCAAGGGGGAGCCTTCTATGGCTACACCTTC. This codes for CASSQGGAFYGYTF.

The V gene is TRBV29-1, the J gene TRBJ1-3, with a weak D call TRBD1 (6 bases). The ends were cut back, 4 bases at V and 2 bases at J, with 12 bases in the middle. CDR3 length equals 14 residues. Germline loops: CDR1 SQVTM, CDR2 ANQGSEA. CDR3: CSVVTGTAGNTIYF. CDR3 bases: TGCAGCGTTGTCACAGGGACGGCTGGAAACACCATATATTTT.

This clone was observed a single time. The rearrangement uses TRBV9 and TRBJ1-2, with 9 bases aligning to TRBD1. The V segment lost 5 bases and the J segment 8 bases; nucleotides outside the gene matches: 13. From germline, CDR1 is SGDLS and CDR2 YYNGEE. There are 15 residues in the CDR3. This chain's CDR3 is CASSPASGQGSGYTF. DNA of the CDR3: TGTGCCAGCAGTCCCGCATCGGGACAGGGTTCGGGCTACACCTTC.

The chain carries TRBV10-2 and TRBJ1-1, with a weak D call TRBD1 (5 bases). Germline lookup yields CDR1 WSHSY and CDR2 SAAADI. V lost 6 bases to trimming and J lost 3 bases, with 11 bases between them. The length of the CDR3 is 13 residues. CDR3 DNA: TGCGCCAGCAGCGGAGTAGGGGACACTGAAGCTTTCTTT. The encoded protein is CASSGVGDTEAFF.

The rearrangement links TRBV7-8 to TRBJ1-2; D is ambiguous. In germline, CDR1 is SGHVS, CDR2 FQNEAQ. The CDR3 is 13 amino acids. The ends were cut back, 2 bases at V and 2 bases at J, with 6 bases in the middle. In nucleotides, the CDR3 is TGTGCCAGCAGCTTACAACAGAACTATGGCTACACCTTC. It encodes CASSLQQNYGYTF.

The chain has TRBV5-4 and TRBJ1-3; the match to TRBD1 covers 7 bases. This CDR3 region has 15 residues. V dropped 2 bases and J dropped 4; count of bases not matched to a gene: 6. The germline gives CDR1 SGHNT, CDR2 YYREEE (reference sequence). The CDR3 region has the DNA TGTGCCAGCAGCTTTGCAGGGGGTTCAGGAAACACCATATATTTT. Its translation: CASSFAGGSGNTIYF.